These 25 T cell receptor beta chains were all obtained from the same sample, sequenced in a study of cytomegalovirus exposure and HLA in healthy donors (TCRdb year 2017). To prepare the library, the immunoSEQ multiplex PCR assay was applied. A mixture of 60 forward primers for TCR Vbeta segments and 13 reverse primers for TCR Jbeta segments was used in the multiplex PCR. The immuneACCESS repertoire file appears here via TCRdb, limited to in-frame rearrangements. These files lack a portion of the clones; in checked studies, under half of the deficit traces to unresolved V genes, and the cause of the others is not known. The sample table on file contains roughly 70,000 clones. The ten largest clones capture roughly 7.4% of the sample. Sample: PBMCs. The receptors here all came from a female donor in good health and CMV-seropositive.

This sequence joins TRBV6-1 and TRBJ1-5; 7 nucleotides match TRBD1. The CDR3 consists of 16 residues. Germline V CDR1 and CDR2: MNHNS, SASEGT. The V and J ends lost 0 bases and 5 bases, in that order; junction bases with no gene match: 7. Written as DNA, the CDR3 is TGTGCCAGCAGTGAAGCGAGGCGGACAGGTGATCAGCCCCAGCATTTT. Translated, it gives CASSEARRTGDQPQHF.

This sequence joins TRBV11-2 and TRBJ2-2; TRBD1 might be the D (5 bases). CDR1 is SGHAT, CDR2 FQNNGV, per germline. This CDR3 has 15 residues. V was clipped by 3 bases and J by 6 bases, with 14 bases between them. This CDR3 reads CASSLNRGWPGELFF. CDR3 bases: TGTGCCAGCAGCTTGAATAGGGGCTGGCCCGGGGAGCTGTTTTTT.

V is TRBV28 and J is TRBJ2-5, with D possibly TRBD1 on 5 matching bases. Germline CDR1 reads MDHEN; CDR2 reads SYDVKM. There are 14 residues in the CDR3. Between the trimmed V and J ends, which lost 3 bases and 5 bases, there was a span of 13 bases. The CDR3 nucleotides are TGTGCCAGCAGTTTCATGCAGGGTGGGGAGACCCAGTACTTC. Its translation is CASSFMQGGETQYF.

The chain links TRBV18 to TRBJ2-4; possible D gene TRBD1, 6 bases. V lost 2 bases and J 4 bases, leaving 12 bases between the germline ends. The CDR3 length is 15 residues. CDR1 and CDR2 from the germline V gene are KGHSH and LQKENI. CDR3 sequence (DNA): TGTGCCAGCTCACCAGGGGGACAATTAAAAAACATTCAGTACTTC. Protein sequence: CASSPGGQLKNIQYF.

The chain has TRBV27 and TRBJ1-4; no clear D gene. Germline CDR1 MNHEY, CDR2 SMNVEV (reference sequence). V lost 3 bases and J 3 bases, leaving 11 bases between the germline ends. The CDR3 is 15 residues long. This CDR3 is CASSFIGVANEKLFF. As DNA, the CDR3 is TGTGCCAGCAGTTTCATCGGGGTGGCTAATGAAAAACTGTTTTTT.

The chain links TRBV19 to TRBJ2-1; tentative D call: TRBD1 (5 bases). CDR1 is LNHDA and CDR2 is SQIVND in the germline V gene (reference sequence). The CDR3 sequence is 15 residues long. V lost 4 bases to trimming and J lost 0 bases, with 10 bases between them. The DNA of the CDR3 is TGTGCCAGTAGTACCCAGGGCAGCTCCTACAATGAGCAGTTCTTC. Amino acid sequence: CASSTQGSSYNEQFF.

The chain employs TRBV28 and TRBJ1-4, with D possibly TRBD1 on 5 matching bases. Between the trimmed V and J ends, which lost 6 bases and 7 bases, there was a span of 18 bases. The germline gives CDR1 MDHEN, CDR2 SYDVKM. This CDR3 comprises 15 residues. As DNA, the CDR3 is TGTGCCAGCAGCCTCAACGGGGGTGGAAGTGAAAAACTGTTTTTT. Translation: CASSLNGGGSEKLFF.

The chain is built from TRBV25-1 and TRBJ2-3; 8 bases are a match to TRBD1. The ends lost 6 bases at V and 3 bases at J; junction bases unmatched: 2. The CDR3 has 13 residues. Germline V lookup: CDR1 MGHDK, CDR2 SYGVNS. CDR3 sequence: CASRGQGTDTQYF. Written as DNA, the CDR3 is TGTGCCAGCAGAGGACAGGGTACAGATACGCAGTATTTT.

This chain uses TRBV30 with TRBJ2-1; D is ambiguous. Trimming pared 3 bases from V and 0 bases from J, leaving 9 bases between. CDR3 length: 14 amino acids. CDR1 GTSNPN and CDR2 SVGIG come from the germline V gene (reference sequence). CDR3 in amino acids: CAWRGTNSYNEQFF. In DNA, the CDR3 is TGTGCCTGGAGGGGCACCAACTCCTACAATGAGCAGTTCTTC. The entire variable domain, with the rest obtained from reference TRBV30 and TRBJ2-1, is as follows: SQTIHQWPATLVQPVGSPLSLECTVEGTSNPNLYWYRQAAGRGLQLLFYSVGIGQISSEVPQNLSASRPQDRQFILSSKKLLLSDSGFYLCAWRGTNSYNEQFFGPGTRLTVL.

This rearrangement joins TRBV19 to TRBJ1-4, with no clear D. Germline assignment: CDR1 LNHDA and CDR2 SQIVND (reference sequence). The CDR3 loop spans 15 amino acids. V was shortened by 3 bases and J by 0 bases, with 8 bases between the two germline ends. CDR3: CASSILVATNEKLFF. The CDR3, as DNA: TGTGCCAGTAGTATCTTAGTTGCAACTAATGAAAAACTGTTTTTT.

The CDR3 nucleotides are TGCGCCAGCAGCCAAGAGAGGGGGCTGTACAATGAGCAGTTCTTC. Its translation is CASSQERGLYNEQFF. The gene calls are TRBV4-3 and TRBJ2-1; 7 bases fit TRBD1. Germline values: CDR1 LGHNA, CDR2 YSLEER. The CDR3 has 15 residues. The trim removed 0 bases at V and 4 bases at J, leaving 3 bases unmatched.

The CDR3 region is CASSPPGQGNEKLFF. The CDR3 nucleotides read TGTGCCAGCAGTCCTCCGGGACAGGGTAATGAAAAACTGTTTTTT. The chain combines TRBV28 with TRBJ1-4, with 9 bases matching TRBD1. Trimming cost V 5 bases and J 4 bases; bases outside gene matches: 5. The CDR3 covers 15 residues. CDR1 MDHEN and CDR2 SYDVKM come from the germline V gene.

V and J are TRBV25-1 and TRBJ1-2, with 7 bases identical to TRBD1. Trimming removed 3 bases from V and 6 bases from J; junction bases left unmatched: 10. This CDR3 contains 15 residues. Germline V lookup: CDR1 MGHDK, CDR2 SYGVNS. CDR3 protein: CASSERIQGLDGYTF. The CDR3 DNA sequence: TGTGCCAGCAGTGAGAGAATACAGGGGCTGGATGGCTACACCTTC.

The V and J genes are TRBV12-2 and TRBJ1-2; the DNA was not compared with TRBD1, the D call given in the table. TRBV12-2 is assigned pseudogene status. CDR3 length: 12 amino acids. This chain's CDR3 is CASRLRTSGYTF. The CDR3 DNA reads as TGTGCAAGTCGCTTACGGACAAGTGGCTACACCTTC.

The V and J genes are TRBV5-1 and TRBJ1-2; possibly TRBD1 for D (5 bases). CDR1 is SGHRS, CDR2 YFSETQ, per germline. V was shortened by 1 base and J by 4 bases, with 23 bases between the two germline ends. This CDR3 has 18 amino acids. Here the CDR3 reads CASSLYRRQGAQGYGYTF. CDR3 bases: TGCGCCAGCAGCTTGTATCGTCGGCAGGGCGCTCAAGGCTATGGCTACACCTTC.

V is TRBV19 and J is TRBJ2-7; TRBD1 matches 10 bases. The junction had 4 bases not matched to a gene; V was cut back by 2 bases and J by 3 bases. The CDR3 contains 15 residues. The V gene's germline CDR1 is LNHDA and CDR2 SQIVND (reference sequence). The CDR3 loop is CASSISGQGGYEQYF. As DNA, the CDR3 is TGTGCCAGTAGTATAAGCGGACAGGGGGGCTACGAGCAGTACTTC.

This chain connects TRBV19 to TRBJ1-1; possibly TRBD1 for D (6 bases). Germline V lookup: CDR1 LNHDA, CDR2 SQIVND (reference sequence). The CDR3 contains 11 residues. V was shortened by 11 bases and J by 5 bases, with 12 bases between the two germline ends. The CDR3 sequence: CAGLRGTEAFF. The CDR3 DNA follows: TGTGCCGGCCTAAGGGGGACTGAAGCTTTCTTT.

The J gene is TRBJ1-2, the V gene TRBV6-5, with D possibly matching TRBD1 (6 bases). This CDR3 is 15 amino acids long. Germline values: CDR1 MNHEY, CDR2 SVGAGI. V was shortened by 1 base and J by 3 bases, with 12 bases between the two germline ends. CDR3 DNA: TGTGCCAGCAGTTACTTATATGGGACATACTATGGCTACACCTTC. Protein sequence: CASSYLYGTYYGYTF.

The V call is TRBV7-9, the J call TRBJ1-6; tentative D call: TRBD1 (5 bases). Trimming pared 1 base from V and 6 bases from J, leaving 10 bases between. The CDR3 spans 15 residues. Per the germline V gene, CDR1 is SEHNR and CDR2 is FQNEAQ (reference sequence). This CDR3 reads CASSLGTRANSPLHF. The CDR3 DNA follows: TGTGCCAGCAGCTTAGGAACCAGGGCTAATTCACCCCTCCACTTT.

The chain recombines TRBV28 with TRBJ2-3; TRBD2 matches at 7 bases. Looked up from germline, CDR1 is MDHEN and CDR2 is SYDVKM. Germline trimming cut 10 bases from V and 2 bases from J; bases unmatched to any gene: 12. The CDR3 is made up of 15 amino acids. This CDR3 reads CATFRPGGSTDTQYF. Written as DNA, the CDR3 is TGTGCCACATTTAGGCCGGGAGGTTCCACAGATACGCAGTATTTT.

This chain uses TRBV5-1 with TRBJ2-5; a possible D gene is TRBD2 (6 bases). The CDR3 consists of 15 residues. V dropped 2 bases and J dropped 0 bases, with 11 bases sitting between them. The germline gives CDR1 SGHRS, CDR2 YFSETQ. CDR3 sequence reads: CASSLSRDYQETQYF. Here the CDR3 DNA reads TGCGCCAGCAGCTTATCCCGGGACTACCAAGAGACCCAGTACTTC.

CDR3 region: CAWSGQGAGELFF. The CDR3, as DNA: TGTGCCTGGAGTGGACAGGGGGCCGGGGAGCTGTTTTTT. This rearrangement joins TRBV30 to TRBJ2-2; 9 bases are a match to TRBD1. The ends lost 1 base at V and 6 bases at J; junction bases unmatched: 0. The germline CDR1 and CDR2 sequences are GTSNPN and SVGIG (reference sequence). This CDR3 is 13 amino acids long.

V is TRBV19 and J is TRBJ1-2; TRBD1 matches 9 bases. V shed 8 bases and J 2 bases; nucleotides not matched to a gene: 9. Germline CDR1 LNHDA, CDR2 SQIVND (reference sequence). CDR3 length: 15 amino acids. The CDR3 loop reads CASLTYGTGNYGYTF. The CDR3 DNA reads as TGTGCCAGTTTGACCTACGGGACAGGGAACTATGGCTACACCTTC. Full variable domain (outside the CDR3, taken from reference TRBV19 and TRBJ1-2): DGGITQSPKYLFRKEGQNVTLSCEQNLNHDAMYWYRQDPGQGLRLIYYSQIVNDFQKGDIAEGYSVSREKKESFPLTVTSAQKNPTAFYLCASLTYGTGNYGYTFGSGTRLTVV.

V is TRBV7-2 and J is TRBJ2-3; 7 nucleotides align to TRBD2. The CDR3 runs 15 residues. Germline CDR1 reads SGHTA; CDR2 reads FQGNSA. V shed 1 base, J shed 8 bases, and the junction held 9 bases outside the gene matches. For the CDR3, the DNA is TGTGCCAGCAGCTTAGAAGTTAGCGGGCGCCTTACGCAGTATTTT. Its translation: CASSLEVSGRLTQYF.

Here the CDR3 DNA reads TGTGCCAGCAGCTTGACTAGCGGCACAGATACGCAGTATTTT. It translates to CASSLTSGTDTQYF. The chain is built from TRBV5-4 and TRBJ2-3; 7 nucleotides match TRBD2. Unmatched junction bases numbered 0, after V lost 1 base and J lost 1 base. Germline loops: CDR1 SGHNT, CDR2 YYREEE (reference sequence). The CDR3 covers 14 residues.